This T cell receptor beta chain was profiled in a study of T cells after yellow fever vaccination. Broader study findings: Most clones from primary vaccination resurfaced after the booster (96% CD4, 88% CD8).

TCRdb re-called the 5' RACE reads through MiXCR, storing one row per CDR3 protein. This repertoire shows 340,000 or so distinct CDR3 sequences, under 15% found once; its top ten account for 2.5% to 4%. The CDR3 consists of 16 residues. V dropped 0 bases and J dropped 0 bases, with 11 bases sitting between them. CDR1 is DFQATT, CDR2 SNEGSKA, per germline (reference sequence). This clonotype was detected only a few times. Its antigen is currently unknown. This sequence was found in a man younger than 35 who received the YFV17D yellow fever vaccine. The J gene is TRBJ1-4, the V gene TRBV20-1; unclear D gene. The specimen comprised CD4+ T cells sorted from PBMCs, sampled 15 days after the yellow fever booster vaccination. CDR3 in DNA: TGCAGTGCTAGAGACCGCATCTCTGCAACTAATGAAAAACTGTTTTTT. Amino acid sequence: CSARDRISATNEKLFF.